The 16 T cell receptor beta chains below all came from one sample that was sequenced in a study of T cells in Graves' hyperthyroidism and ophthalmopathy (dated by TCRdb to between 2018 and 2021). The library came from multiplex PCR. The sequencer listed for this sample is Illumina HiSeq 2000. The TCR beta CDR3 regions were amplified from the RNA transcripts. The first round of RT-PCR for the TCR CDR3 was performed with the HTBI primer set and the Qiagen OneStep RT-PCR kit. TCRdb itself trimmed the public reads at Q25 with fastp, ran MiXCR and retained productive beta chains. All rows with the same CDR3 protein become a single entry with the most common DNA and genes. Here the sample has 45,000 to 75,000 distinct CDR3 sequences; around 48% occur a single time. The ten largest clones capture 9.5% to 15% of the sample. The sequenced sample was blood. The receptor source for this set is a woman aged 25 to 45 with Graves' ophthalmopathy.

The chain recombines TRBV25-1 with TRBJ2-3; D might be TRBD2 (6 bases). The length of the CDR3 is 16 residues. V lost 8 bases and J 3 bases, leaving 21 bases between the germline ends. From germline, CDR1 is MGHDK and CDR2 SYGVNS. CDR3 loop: CASRGTRLGVTDTQYF. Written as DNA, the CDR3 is TGTGCCAGCCGCGGGACTCGCCTAGGGGTAACAGATACGCAGTATTTT.

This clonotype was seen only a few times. In DNA, the CDR3 is TGTGCCATCAGACCGGGACAGGGTTTAGGCACCATATATTTT. It is translated as CAIRPGQGLGTIYF. The chain is built from TRBV10-3 and TRBJ1-3; 9 positions match TRBD1. V shed 6 bases and J 9 bases; nucleotides not matched to a gene: 9. CDR1 is ENHRY, CDR2 SYGVKD, per germline. The CDR3 is 14 residues long.

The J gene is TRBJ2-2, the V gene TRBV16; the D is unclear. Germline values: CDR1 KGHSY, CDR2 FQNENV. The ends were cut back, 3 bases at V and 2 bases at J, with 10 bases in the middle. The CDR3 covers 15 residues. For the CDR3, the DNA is TGTGCCAGCAGCCAGATCTCCAAAAACACCGGGGAGCTGTTTTTT. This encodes CASSQISKNTGELFF.

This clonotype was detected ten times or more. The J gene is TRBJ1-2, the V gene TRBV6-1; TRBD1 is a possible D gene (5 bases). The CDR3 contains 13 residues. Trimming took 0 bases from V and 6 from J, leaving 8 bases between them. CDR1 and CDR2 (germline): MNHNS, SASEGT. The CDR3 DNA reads TGTGCCAGCAGTGAAGCAGGGGTTAATGGCTACACCTTC. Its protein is CASSEAGVNGYTF.

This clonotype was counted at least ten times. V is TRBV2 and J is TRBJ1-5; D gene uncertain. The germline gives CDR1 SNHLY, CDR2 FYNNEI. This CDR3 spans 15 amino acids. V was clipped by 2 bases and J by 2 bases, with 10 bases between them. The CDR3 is CASSESTAGNQPQHF. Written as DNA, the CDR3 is TGTGCCAGCAGTGAATCAACCGCAGGCAATCAGCCCCAGCATTTT.

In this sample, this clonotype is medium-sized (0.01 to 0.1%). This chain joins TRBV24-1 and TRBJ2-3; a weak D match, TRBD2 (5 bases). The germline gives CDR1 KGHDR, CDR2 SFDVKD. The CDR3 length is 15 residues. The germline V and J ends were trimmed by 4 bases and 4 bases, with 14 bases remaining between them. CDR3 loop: CATSDQVKEADTQYF. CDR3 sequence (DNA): TGTGCCACCAGTGACCAGGTCAAGGAGGCAGATACGCAGTATTTT.

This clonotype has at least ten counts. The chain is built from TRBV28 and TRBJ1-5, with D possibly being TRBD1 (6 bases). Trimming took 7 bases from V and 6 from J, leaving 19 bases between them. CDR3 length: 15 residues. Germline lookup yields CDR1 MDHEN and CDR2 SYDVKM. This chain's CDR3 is CASIKTGTNSQPQHF. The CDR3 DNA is TGTGCCAGCATTAAGACCGGGACAAATAGTCAGCCCCAGCATTTT.

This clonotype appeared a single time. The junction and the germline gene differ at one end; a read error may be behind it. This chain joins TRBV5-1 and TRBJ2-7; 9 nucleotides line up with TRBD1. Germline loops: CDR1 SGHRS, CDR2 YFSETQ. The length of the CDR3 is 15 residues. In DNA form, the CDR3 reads TGCGCCAGCAGCTCGGGACAGGGTGGGGACTACGAGCAGCACTTC. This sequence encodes CASSSGQGGDYEQHF.

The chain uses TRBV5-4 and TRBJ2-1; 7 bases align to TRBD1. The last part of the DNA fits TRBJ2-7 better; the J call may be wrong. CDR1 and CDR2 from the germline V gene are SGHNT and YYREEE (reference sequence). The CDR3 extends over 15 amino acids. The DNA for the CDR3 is TGTGCCAGCAGCTCACAGGGGCGCCCCTACAATGAGCAGTACTTC. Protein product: CASSSQGRPYNEQYF.

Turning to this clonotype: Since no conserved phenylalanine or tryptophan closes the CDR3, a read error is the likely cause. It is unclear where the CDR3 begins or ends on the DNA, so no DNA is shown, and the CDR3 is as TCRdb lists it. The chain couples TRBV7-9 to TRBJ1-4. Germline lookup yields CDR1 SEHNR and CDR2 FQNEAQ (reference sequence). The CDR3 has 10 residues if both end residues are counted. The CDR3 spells CASSSTVANY.

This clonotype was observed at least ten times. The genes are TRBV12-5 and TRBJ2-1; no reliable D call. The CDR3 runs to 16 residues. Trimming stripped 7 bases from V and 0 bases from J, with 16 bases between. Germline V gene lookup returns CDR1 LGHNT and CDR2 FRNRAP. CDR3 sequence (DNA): TGTGCTAGTGCCTCGCAGGTGACGAGCTCCTACAATGAGCAGTTCTTC. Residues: CASASQVTSSYNEQFF.

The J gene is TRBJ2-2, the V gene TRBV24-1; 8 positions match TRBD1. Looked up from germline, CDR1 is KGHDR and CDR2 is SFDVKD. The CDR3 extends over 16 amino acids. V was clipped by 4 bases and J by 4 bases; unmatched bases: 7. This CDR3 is CATSDPDRGATGELFF. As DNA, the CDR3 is TGTGCCACCAGTGACCCTGACAGGGGAGCCACCGGGGAGCTGTTTTTT.

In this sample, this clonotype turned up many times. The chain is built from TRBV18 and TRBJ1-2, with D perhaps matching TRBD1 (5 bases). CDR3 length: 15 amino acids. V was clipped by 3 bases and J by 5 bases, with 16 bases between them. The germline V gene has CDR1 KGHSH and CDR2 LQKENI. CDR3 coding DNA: TGTGCCAGCTCACCCGTAACAGGAAATACATATGGCTACACCTTC. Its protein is CASSPVTGNTYGYTF.

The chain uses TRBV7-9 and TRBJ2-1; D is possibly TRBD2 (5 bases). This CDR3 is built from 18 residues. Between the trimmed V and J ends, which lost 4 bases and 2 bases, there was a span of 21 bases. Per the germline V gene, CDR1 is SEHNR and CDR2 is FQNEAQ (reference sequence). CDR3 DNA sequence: TGTGCCAGCAGCTCTGGTCTCCTGCGGGCAAGCCCCTACAATGAGCAGTTCTTC. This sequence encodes CASSSGLLRASPYNEQFF.

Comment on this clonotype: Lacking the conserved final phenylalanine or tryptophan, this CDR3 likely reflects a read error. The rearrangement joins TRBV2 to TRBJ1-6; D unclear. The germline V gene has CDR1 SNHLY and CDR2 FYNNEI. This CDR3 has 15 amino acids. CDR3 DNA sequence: TGTGCCGGCAGCATTTTCACGTCAGATAATTCACCCCTCCACTAT. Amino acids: CAGSIFTSDNSPLHY.

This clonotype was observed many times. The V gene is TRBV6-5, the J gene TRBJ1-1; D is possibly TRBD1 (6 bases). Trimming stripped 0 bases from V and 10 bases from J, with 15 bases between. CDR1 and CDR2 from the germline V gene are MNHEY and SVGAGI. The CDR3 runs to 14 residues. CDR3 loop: CASSYSGQGLGAFF. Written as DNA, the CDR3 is TGTGCCAGCAGTTACTCGGGACAAGGACTTGGAGCTTTCTTT.